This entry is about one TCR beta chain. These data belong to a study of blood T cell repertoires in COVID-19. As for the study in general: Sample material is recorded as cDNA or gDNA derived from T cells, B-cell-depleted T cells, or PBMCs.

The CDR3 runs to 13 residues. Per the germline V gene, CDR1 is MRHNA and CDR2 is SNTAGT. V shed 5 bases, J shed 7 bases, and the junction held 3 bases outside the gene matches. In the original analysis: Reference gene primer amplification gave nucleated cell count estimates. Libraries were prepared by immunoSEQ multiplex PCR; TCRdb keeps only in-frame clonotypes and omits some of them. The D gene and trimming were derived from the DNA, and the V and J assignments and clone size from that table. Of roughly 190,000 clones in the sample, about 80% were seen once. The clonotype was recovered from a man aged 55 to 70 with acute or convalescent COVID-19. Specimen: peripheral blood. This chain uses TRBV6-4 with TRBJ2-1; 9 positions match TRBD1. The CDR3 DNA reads TGTGCCAGCAGTAGACAGGGGGAGAATGAGCAGTTCTTC. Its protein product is CASSRQGENEQFF.